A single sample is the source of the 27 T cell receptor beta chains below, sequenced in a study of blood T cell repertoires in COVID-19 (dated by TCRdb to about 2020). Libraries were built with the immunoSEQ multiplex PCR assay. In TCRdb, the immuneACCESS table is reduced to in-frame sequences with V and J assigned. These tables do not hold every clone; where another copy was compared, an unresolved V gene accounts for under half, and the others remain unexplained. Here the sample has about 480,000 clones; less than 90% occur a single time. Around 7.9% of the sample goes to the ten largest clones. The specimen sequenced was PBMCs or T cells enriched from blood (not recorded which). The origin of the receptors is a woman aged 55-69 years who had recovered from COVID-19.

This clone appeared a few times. CDR3 protein: CASSPGTGGGYGYTF. The CDR3 DNA follows: TGTGCCAGCAGCCCGGGGACAGGGGGCGGGTATGGCTACACCTTC. This chain joins TRBV4-2 and TRBJ1-2; 12 bases line up with TRBD1. V trimming: 4 bases; J trimming: 5 bases; junction bases outside the gene matches: 5. The CDR3 contains 15 residues. Germline CDR1 LGHNA, CDR2 YNFKEQ.

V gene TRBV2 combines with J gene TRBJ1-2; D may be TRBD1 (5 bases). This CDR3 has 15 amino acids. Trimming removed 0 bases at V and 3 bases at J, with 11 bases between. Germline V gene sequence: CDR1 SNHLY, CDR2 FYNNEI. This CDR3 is CASSEALGTYYGYTF. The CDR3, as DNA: TGTGCCAGCAGTGAAGCGCTTGGGACTTACTATGGCTACACCTTC.

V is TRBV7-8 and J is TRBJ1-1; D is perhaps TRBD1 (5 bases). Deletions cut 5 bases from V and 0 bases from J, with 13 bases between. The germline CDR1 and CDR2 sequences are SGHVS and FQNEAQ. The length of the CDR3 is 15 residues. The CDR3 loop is CASSPTGGLNTEAFF. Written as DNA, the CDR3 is TGTGCCAGCAGCCCGACCGGGGGACTGAACACTGAAGCTTTCTTT.

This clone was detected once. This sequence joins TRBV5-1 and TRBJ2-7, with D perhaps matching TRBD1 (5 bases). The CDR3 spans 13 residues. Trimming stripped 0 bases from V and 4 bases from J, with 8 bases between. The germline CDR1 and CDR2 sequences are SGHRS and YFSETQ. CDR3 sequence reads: CASSLESGYEQYV. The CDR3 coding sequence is TGCGCCAGCAGCTTGGAGTCAGGGTACGAGCAGTACGTC.

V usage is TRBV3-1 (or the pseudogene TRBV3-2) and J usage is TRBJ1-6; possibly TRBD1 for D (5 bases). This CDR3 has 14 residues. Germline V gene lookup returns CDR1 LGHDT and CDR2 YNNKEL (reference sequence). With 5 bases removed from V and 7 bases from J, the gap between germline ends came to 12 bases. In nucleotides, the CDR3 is TGTGCCAGCAGCATGCAGGGAAGCAATTCACCCCTCCACTTT. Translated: CASSMQGSNSPLHF.

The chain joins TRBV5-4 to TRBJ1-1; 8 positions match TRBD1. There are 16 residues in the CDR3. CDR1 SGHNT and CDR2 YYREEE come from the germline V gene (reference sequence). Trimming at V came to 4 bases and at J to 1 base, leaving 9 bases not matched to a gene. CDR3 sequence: CASSTKRTGTNTEAFF. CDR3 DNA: TGTGCCAGCAGCACTAAGAGGACAGGGACGAACACTGAAGCTTTCTTT. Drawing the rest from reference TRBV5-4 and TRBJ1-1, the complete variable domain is ETGVTQSPTHLIKTRGQQVTLRCSSQSGHNTVSWYQQALGQGPQFIFQYYREEENGRGNFPPRFSGLQFPNYSSELNVNALELDDSALYLCASSTKRTGTNTEAFFGQGTRLTVV.

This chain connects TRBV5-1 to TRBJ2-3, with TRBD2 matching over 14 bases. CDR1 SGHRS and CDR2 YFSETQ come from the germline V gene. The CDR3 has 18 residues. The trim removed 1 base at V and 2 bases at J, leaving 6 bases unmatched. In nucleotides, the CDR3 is TGCGCCAGCAGCTTGTTCGGGACTAGCGGGGGCCTCACAGATACGCAGTATTTT. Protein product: CASSLFGTSGGLTDTQYF.

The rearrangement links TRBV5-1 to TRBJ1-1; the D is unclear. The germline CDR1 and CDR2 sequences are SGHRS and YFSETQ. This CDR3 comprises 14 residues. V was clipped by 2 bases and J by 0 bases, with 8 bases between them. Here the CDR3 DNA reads TGCGCCAGCAGCTTTAGAGGGTTGAACACTGAAGCTTTCTTT. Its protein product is CASSFRGLNTEAFF.

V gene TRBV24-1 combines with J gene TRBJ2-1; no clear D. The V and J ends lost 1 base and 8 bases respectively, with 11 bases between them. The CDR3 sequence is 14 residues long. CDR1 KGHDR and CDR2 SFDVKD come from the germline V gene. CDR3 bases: TGTGCCACCAGTGATTTAGTGTTCGGAGATGAGCAGTTCTTC. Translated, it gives CATSDLVFGDEQFF.

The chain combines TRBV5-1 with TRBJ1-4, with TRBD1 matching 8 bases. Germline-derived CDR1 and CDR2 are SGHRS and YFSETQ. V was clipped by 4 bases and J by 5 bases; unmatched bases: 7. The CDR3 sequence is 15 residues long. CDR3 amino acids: CASSPRTGLNEKLFF. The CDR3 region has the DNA TGCGCCAGCAGCCCGAGGACAGGGCTAAATGAAAAACTGTTTTTT.

CDR3 residues: CASSSQGKSYNEQFF. As DNA, the CDR3 is TGTGCCAGCAGCTCACAGGGCAAATCCTACAATGAGCAGTTCTTC. V is TRBV5-4 and J is TRBJ2-1; tentatively, D is TRBD1 (6 bases). Germline V gives CDR1 SGHNT, CDR2 YYREEE (reference sequence). Trimming pared 3 bases from V and 1 base from J, leaving 11 bases between. This CDR3 is built from 15 residues.

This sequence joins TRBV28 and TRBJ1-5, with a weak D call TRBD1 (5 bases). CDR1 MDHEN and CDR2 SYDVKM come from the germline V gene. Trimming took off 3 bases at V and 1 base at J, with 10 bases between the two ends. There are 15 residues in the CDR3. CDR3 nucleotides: TGTGCCAGCAGTTTTGCGGGGCCCAGCAATCAGCCCCAGCATTTT. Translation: CASSFAGPSNQPQHF.

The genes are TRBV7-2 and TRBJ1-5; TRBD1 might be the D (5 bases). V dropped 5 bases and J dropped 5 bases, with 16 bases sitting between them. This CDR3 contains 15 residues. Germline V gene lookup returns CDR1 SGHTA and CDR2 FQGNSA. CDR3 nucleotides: TGTGCCAGCAGCCTTAGTATCGGGGGGTATCAGCCCCAGCATTTT. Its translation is CASSLSIGGYQPQHF.

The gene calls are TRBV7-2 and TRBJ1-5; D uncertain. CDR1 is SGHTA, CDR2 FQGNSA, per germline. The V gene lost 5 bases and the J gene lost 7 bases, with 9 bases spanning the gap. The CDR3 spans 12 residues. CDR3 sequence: CASSPGLQPQHF. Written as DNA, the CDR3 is TGTGCCAGCAGCCCCGGACTGCAGCCCCAGCATTTT.

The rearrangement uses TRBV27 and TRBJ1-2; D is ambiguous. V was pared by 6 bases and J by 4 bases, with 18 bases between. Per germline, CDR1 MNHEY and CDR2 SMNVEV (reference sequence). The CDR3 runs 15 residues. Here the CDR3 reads CASSPGSLWGYGYTF. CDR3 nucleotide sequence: TGTGCCAGCAGCCCTGGGAGTCTCTGGGGCTATGGCTACACCTTC.

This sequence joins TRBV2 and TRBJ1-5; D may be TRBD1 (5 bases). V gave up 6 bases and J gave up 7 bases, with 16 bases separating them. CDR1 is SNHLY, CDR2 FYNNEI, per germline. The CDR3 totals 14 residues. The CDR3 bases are TGTGCCAGCAGAGAACGACAGTTTTGGCAGCCCCAGCATTTT. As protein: CASRERQFWQPQHF.

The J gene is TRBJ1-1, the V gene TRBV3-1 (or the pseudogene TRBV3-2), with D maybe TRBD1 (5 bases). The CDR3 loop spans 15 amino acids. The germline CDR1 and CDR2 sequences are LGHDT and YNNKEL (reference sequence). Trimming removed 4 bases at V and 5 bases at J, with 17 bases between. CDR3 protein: CASSPLRTGGTEAFF. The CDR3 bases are TGTGCCAGCAGCCCTTTAAGGACGGGGGGGACTGAAGCTTTCTTT.

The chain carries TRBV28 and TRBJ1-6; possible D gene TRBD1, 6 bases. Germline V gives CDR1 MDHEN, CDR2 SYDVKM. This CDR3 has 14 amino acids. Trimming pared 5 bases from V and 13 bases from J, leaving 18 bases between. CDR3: CASSRTGTGSPLHF. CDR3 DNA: TGTGCCAGCAGTAGAACAGGGACGGGTTCGCCCCTCCACTTT.

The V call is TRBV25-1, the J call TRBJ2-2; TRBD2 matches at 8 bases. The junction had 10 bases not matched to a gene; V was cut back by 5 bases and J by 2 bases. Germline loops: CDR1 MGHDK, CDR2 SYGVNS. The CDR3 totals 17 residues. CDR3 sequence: CASSRSQRGFNTGELFF. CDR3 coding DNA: TGTGCCAGCAGTAGGTCCCAGCGGGGGTTTAACACCGGGGAGCTGTTTTTT.

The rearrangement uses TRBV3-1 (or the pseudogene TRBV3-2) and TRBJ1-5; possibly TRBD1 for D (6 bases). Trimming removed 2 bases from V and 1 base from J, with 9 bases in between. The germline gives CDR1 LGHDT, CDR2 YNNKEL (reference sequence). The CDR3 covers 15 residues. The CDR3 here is CASSQSGTSNQPQHF. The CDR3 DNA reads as TGTGCCAGCAGCCAATCCGGGACAAGCAATCAGCCCCAGCATTTT.

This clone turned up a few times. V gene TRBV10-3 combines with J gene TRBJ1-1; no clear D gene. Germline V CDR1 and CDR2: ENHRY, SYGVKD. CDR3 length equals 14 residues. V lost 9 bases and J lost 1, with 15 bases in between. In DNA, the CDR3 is TGTGCCATTTCCCCCCGGGAGGCGAACACTGAAGCTTTCTTT. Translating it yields CAISPREANTEAFF.

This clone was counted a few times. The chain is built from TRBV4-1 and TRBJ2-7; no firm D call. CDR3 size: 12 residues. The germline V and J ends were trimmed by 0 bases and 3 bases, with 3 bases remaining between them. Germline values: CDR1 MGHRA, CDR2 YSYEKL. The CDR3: CASSQDSYEQYF. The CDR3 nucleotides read TGCGCCAGCAGCCAAGACAGCTACGAGCAGTACTTC.

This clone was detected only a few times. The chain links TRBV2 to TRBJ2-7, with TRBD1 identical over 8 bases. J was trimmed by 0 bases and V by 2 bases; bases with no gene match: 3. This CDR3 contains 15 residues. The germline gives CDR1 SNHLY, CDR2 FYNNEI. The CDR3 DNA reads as TGTGCCAGCAGTGAACAGGGGGCAATCTCCTACGAGCAGTACGTC. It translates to CASSEQGAISYEQYV.

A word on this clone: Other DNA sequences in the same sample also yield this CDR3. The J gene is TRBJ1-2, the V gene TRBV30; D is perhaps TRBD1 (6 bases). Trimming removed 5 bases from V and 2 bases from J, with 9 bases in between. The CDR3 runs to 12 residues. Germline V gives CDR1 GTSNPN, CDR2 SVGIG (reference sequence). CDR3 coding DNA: TGTGCCTGGTCTCAGGGGAACTATGGCTACACCTTC. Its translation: CAWSQGNYGYTF.

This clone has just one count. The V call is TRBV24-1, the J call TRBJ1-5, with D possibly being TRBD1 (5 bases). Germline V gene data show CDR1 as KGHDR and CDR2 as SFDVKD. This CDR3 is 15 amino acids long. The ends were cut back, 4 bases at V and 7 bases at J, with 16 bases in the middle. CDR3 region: CATSDAPGDSQPQHF. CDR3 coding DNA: TGTGCCACCAGTGACGCCCCCGGGGACTCCCAGCCCCAGCATTTT.

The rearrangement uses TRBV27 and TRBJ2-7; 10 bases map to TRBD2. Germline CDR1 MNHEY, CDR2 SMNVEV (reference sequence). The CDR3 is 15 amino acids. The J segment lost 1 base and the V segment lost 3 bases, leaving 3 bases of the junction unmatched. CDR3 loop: CASSFGLAESYEQYF. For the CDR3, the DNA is TGTGCCAGCAGTTTCGGACTAGCGGAGTCCTACGAGCAGTACTTC.

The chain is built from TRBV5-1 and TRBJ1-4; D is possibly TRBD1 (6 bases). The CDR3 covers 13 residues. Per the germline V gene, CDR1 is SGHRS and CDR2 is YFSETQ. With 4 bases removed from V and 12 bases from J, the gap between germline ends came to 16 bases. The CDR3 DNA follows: TGCGCCAGCAGCCTTACAACAGGGACGGAACTGTTTTTT. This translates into CASSLTTGTELFF.